This T cell receptor (beta chain) was obtained from a study of CD8+ T cells in alopecia areata. General study results and limits: Sequencing of scalp samples also captures resident alphabeta T cells of normal skin. Patients shared TCRs less clearly than mice did, possibly for HLA-related reasons. Elevated clonality characterized lesional scalp relative to normal scalp, particularly in alopecia totalis/universalis. Many expanded lesional clones remained in scalp and blood on tofacitinib.

Isolated RNA was reverse transcribed into cDNA used as the sequencing template. Method: immunoSEQ multiplex PCR; TCRdb's copy keeps in-frame clones and lacks some. Of about 190,000 clones listed, 45% to 65% were seen once; the top ten hold over 0.55%. On this clone itself: Its cognate antigen is unknown.

Germline V gene data show CDR1 as MNHNS and CDR2 as SASEGT. This CDR3 contains 14 residues. J was trimmed by 9 bases and V by 7 bases; bases with no gene match: 9. Treatment meaning: oral pan-JAK inhibitor, 5-10 mg twice daily. This chain joins TRBV6-1 and TRBJ2-1, with 10 positions matching TRBD1. The source was CD4+ T cells sorted from blood, collected at week 4, from a patient treated with tofacitinib. This clonotype originated in a human donor with alopecia areata. DNA of the CDR3: TGTGCCAGCAACCCACCGGGACAGGGGCTTGAGCAGTTCTTC. It specifies CASNPPGQGLEQFF.